This T cell receptor beta chain was identified during a study of OX40 agonist ivuxolimab in advanced cancers. Across the whole study: Every 2 weeks, patients got intravenous ivuxolimab at one of six dose levels (0.01-10 mg/kg). Study outcomes and limitations: More expanded clones were seen, on average, in CD8+ T cells than in CD4+. Some patients without response likewise showed low normalized clonal expansion. Among the lowest peripheral clonal expansion occurred in 0.1-3.0 mg/kg partial responders.

Concerning this clone: Its antigen is undetermined.

Trimming left V 5 bases short and J 0 bases short, with 14 bases between. The length of the CDR3 is 15 residues. Germline loops: CDR1 MNHEY, CDR2 SVGAGI. Profiling relied on immunoSEQ multiplex PCR, and the TCRdb table lists in-frame clones only, not all of them. The profile shows about 7,000 clones, around 75% of them singletons. The chain combines TRBV6-5 with TRBJ2-7; D uncertain. The source was CD4+ or CD8+ T cells sorted from blood, collected in a trial of the OX40 agonist ivuxolimab. This clonotype was obtained from an adult with an advanced solid tumor such as melanoma, head and neck, liver or kidney cancer. The CDR3 DNA reads as TGTGCCAGCAGTCTCCCCGGGCAACCCTCCTACGAGCAGTACTTC. It translates to CASSLPGQPSYEQYF.